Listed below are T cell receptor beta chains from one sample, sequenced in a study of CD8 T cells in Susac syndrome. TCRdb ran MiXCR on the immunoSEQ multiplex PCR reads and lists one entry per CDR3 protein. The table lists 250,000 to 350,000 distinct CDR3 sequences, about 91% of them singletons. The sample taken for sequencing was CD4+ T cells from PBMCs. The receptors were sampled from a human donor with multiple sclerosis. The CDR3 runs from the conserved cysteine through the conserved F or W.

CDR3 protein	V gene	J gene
CATSRVLLTRINTGELFF	TRBV15	TRBJ2-2
CSAPRADTQYF	TRBV29-1	TRBJ2-3
CASSITTSGSYEQYF	TRBV7-2	TRBJ2-7
CASPGRGNEQFF	TRBV5-4	TRBJ2-1
CASSGLGGLANNEQFF	TRBV2	TRBJ2-1
CASTRSRGGEAFF	TRBV5-1	TRBJ1-1
CATSRDRGAEETQYF	TRBV15	TRBJ2-5
CAWSGGLSGGYSDTQYF	TRBV30	TRBJ2-3
CASSLVGDRNAEAFF	TRBV5-1	TRBJ1-1
CASSRSTGGDHEQYF	TRBV4-3	TRBJ2-7
CSAPALGGAYEQYF	TRBV20-1	TRBJ2-7
CASSLSGTVTEAFF	TRBV11-2	TRBJ1-1
CASNRAMNTEAFF	TRBV30	TRBJ1-1
CSARGPGGIGELFF	TRBV20-1	TRBJ2-2
CASSSYPGEGYYGYTF	TRBV6-5	TRBJ1-2
CASSAEDEKLFF	TRBV5-4	TRBJ1-4
CASSLVQDTEAFF	TRBV12-3/TRBV12-4	TRBJ1-1
CASSPKGVIGGNEQFF	TRBV18	TRBJ2-1
CASSQAANRETQYF	TRBV4-1	TRBJ2-5
CSASLSIQETQYF	TRBV20-1	TRBJ2-5
CASSPLGAGEQYF	TRBV6-5	TRBJ2-7
CASSPKRVPVQETQYF	TRBV18	TRBJ2-5
CASSYQLLETQYF	TRBV6-6	TRBJ2-5
CASSLFRERTESNYGYTF	TRBV7-9	TRBJ1-2
CASSVGAGGLQDTQYF	TRBV9	TRBJ2-3
CASMASGNTIYF	TRBV6-5	TRBJ1-3
CASSPVLNEKLFF	TRBV7-2	TRBJ1-4
CSATHRGYNEQFF	TRBV20-1	TRBJ2-1
CASSSQTFRRKGEQFF	TRBV14	TRBJ2-1
CASSRQSNEQFF	TRBV5-1	TRBJ2-1
CASSPDPGLAGAVGEQFF	TRBV5-1	TRBJ2-1
CSALTWGEKETQYF	TRBV20-1	TRBJ2-5
CAWSVSRDGGYTF	TRBV30	TRBJ1-2
CAGSRGNQPQHF	TRBV30	TRBJ1-5
CASSLVAGAIYNEQFF	TRBV5-1	TRBJ2-1
CASSQDAGAGYTF	TRBV3-1	TRBJ1-2
CASSQNPAEPQYF	TRBV4-2	TRBJ2-7
CAWAVGGNQPQHF	TRBV30	TRBJ1-5
CASTGPGTGRKTQYF	TRBV6-6	TRBJ2-5
CSASREGTEAFF	TRBV20-1	TRBJ1-1
CASSRTGGRDTEAFF	TRBV19	TRBJ1-1
CASSARTAMNTEAFF	TRBV5-1	TRBJ1-1
CASSFAWTQETQYF	TRBV7-2	TRBJ2-5
CASSPLTSGRLHEQFF	TRBV19	TRBJ2-1
CASSLGGRLTPNYGYTF	TRBV5-1	TRBJ1-2
CASSLGTQNTGELFF	TRBV23-1	TRBJ2-2
CASSLGMGTEAFF	TRBV7-9	TRBJ1-1
CASRSRLAYNEQFF	TRBV7-2	TRBJ2-1
CASIQAPGYGYTF	TRBV19	TRBJ1-2
CASSHRGRAYNEQFF	TRBV7-2	TRBJ2-1
CASSEAQRTRERNQPQHF	TRBV2	TRBJ1-5
CASSLMGGTNTGELFF	TRBV7-3	TRBJ2-2
CASSKPGSYEQYF	TRBV19	TRBJ2-7
CASSLAARGQYGYTF	TRBV7-2	TRBJ1-2
CASSPWDASNYGYTF	TRBV12-3/TRBV12-4	TRBJ1-2
CASSLDSPRALSSYEQYF	TRBV27	TRBJ2-7
CASSRPVGVANYGYTF	TRBV28	TRBJ1-2
CAWSPGYNSPLHF	TRBV30	TRBJ1-6
CASSQDRKGGYEQYF	TRBV4-3	TRBJ2-7